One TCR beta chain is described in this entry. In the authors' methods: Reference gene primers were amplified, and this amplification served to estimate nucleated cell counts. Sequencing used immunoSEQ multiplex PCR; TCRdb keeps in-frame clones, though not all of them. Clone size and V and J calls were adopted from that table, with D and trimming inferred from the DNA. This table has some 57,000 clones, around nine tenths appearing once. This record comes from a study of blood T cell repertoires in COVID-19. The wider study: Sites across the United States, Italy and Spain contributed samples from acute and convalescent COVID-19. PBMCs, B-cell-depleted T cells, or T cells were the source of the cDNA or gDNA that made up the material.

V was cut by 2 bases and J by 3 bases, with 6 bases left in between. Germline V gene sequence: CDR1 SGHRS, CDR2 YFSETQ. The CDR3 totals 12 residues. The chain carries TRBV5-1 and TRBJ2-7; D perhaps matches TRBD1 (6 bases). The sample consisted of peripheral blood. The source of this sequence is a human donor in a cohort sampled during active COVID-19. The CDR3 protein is CASSLGGYEQYF. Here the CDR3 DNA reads TGCGCCAGCAGCTTAGGGGGCTACGAGCAGTACTTC.